These 7 T cell receptor beta chains were all obtained from the same sample, sequenced in a study of Graves' ophthalmopathy and Graves' hyperthyroidism. Scientists amplified the TCR beta CDR3 regions from RNA transcripts. HTBI primers served in a first-round RT-PCR, which a second-round multiplex PCR followed. Each CDR3 protein gets one entry after TCRdb re-called the multiplex PCR reads with MiXCR. The data show more than 1,000,000 distinct CDR3 sequences, about 35% seen once. Material: peripheral blood or thyroid tissue (not recorded which). The receptor source for this set is an adult man with Graves' hyperthyroidism.

A single count supports this clonotype. A read error is possible here, since a much larger clone lies one base away. This CDR3 is CASSSGLARTDTQYF. The CDR3 nucleotides are TGTGCCAGCAGTTCGGGACTAGCGAGAACAGATACGCAGTATTTT. The chain joins TRBV2 to TRBJ2-3; TRBD2 aligns across 10 bases. This CDR3 comprises 15 residues. V shed 5 bases and J 3 bases; nucleotides not matched to a gene: 5. Germline V lookup: CDR1 SNHLY, CDR2 FYNNEI.

Regarding this clonotype: A much more abundant neighbour one base away suggests this may be a read error. The chain recombines TRBV7-9 with TRBJ1-4; 8 bases align to TRBD1. The CDR3 loop spans 15 amino acids. Germline loops: CDR1 SEHNR, CDR2 FQNEAQ (reference sequence). The CDR3 sequence is CASSPRTGRGERLFF. CDR3 nucleotide sequence: TGTGCCAGCAGCCCCAGGACAGGGAGAGGTGAAAGACTGTTTTTT. Complete variable domain (other parts from reference TRBV7-9 and TRBJ1-4): DTGVSQNPRHKITKRGQNVTFRCDPISEHNRLYWYRQTLGQGPEFLTYFQNEAQLEKSRLLSDRFSAERPKGSFSTLEIQRTEQGDSAMYLCASSPRTGRGERLFFGSGTQLSVL.

This clonotype was counted only a few times. This sequence joins TRBV4-2 and TRBJ1-1, with 9 bases identical to TRBD1. The germline gives CDR1 LGHNA, CDR2 YNFKEQ. Trimming at V came to 6 bases and at J to 5 bases, leaving 7 bases not matched to a gene. This CDR3 region has 14 residues. DNA for the CDR3: TGTGCCAGCAGGGACGGGACAGGGCTTACTGAAGCTTTCTTT. As protein: CASRDGTGLTEAFF.

The gene calls are TRBV29-1 and TRBJ2-5; the match to TRBD2 covers 10 bases. V shed 4 bases, J shed 4 bases, and the junction held 9 bases outside the gene matches. The CDR3 runs 15 residues. Germline V gives CDR1 SQVTM, CDR2 ANQGSEA. CDR3 protein: CSVGLAGEQRETQYF. The CDR3 DNA follows: TGCAGCGTTGGGCTAGCGGGGGAACAGCGAGAGACCCAGTACTTC.

A remark on this clonotype: A much larger clonotype is one base distant, so this may be a read error. The V gene is TRBV7-2, the J gene TRBJ2-5; 9 bases fit TRBD2. Germline V gives CDR1 SGHTA, CDR2 FQGNSA. After removal of 7 bases from V and 2 bases from J, the junction contained 5 bases not matched to a gene. The CDR3 is 14 amino acids. CDR3 in amino acids: CASTRSGGQETQYF. The DNA of the CDR3 is TGTGCCAGCACCAGAAGCGGGGGGCAAGAGACCCAGTACTTC.

The J gene is TRBJ2-7, the V gene TRBV7-9, with D tentatively TRBD1 (6 bases). The V gene's germline CDR1 is SEHNR and CDR2 FQNEAQ (reference sequence). Trimming took off 10 bases at V and 6 bases at J, with 25 bases between the two ends. The CDR3 is made up of 15 amino acids. CDR3 loop: CATNRVRDPRIEQYF. The CDR3 DNA reads TGTGCCACGAACAGGGTACGGGACCCTCGGATCGAGCAGTACTTC.

This clonotype has a count of ten or more. The chain carries TRBV6-6 and TRBJ1-1; D is possibly TRBD1 (5 bases). The CDR3 loop spans 15 amino acids. V lost 0 bases to trimming and J lost 1 base, with 9 bases between them. CDR1 MNHNY and CDR2 SVGAGI come from the germline V gene (reference sequence). In nucleotides, the CDR3 is TGTGCCAGCAGTTACTCGGACGGGGGGAACACTGAAGCTTTCTTT. Translation: CASSYSDGGNTEAFF.